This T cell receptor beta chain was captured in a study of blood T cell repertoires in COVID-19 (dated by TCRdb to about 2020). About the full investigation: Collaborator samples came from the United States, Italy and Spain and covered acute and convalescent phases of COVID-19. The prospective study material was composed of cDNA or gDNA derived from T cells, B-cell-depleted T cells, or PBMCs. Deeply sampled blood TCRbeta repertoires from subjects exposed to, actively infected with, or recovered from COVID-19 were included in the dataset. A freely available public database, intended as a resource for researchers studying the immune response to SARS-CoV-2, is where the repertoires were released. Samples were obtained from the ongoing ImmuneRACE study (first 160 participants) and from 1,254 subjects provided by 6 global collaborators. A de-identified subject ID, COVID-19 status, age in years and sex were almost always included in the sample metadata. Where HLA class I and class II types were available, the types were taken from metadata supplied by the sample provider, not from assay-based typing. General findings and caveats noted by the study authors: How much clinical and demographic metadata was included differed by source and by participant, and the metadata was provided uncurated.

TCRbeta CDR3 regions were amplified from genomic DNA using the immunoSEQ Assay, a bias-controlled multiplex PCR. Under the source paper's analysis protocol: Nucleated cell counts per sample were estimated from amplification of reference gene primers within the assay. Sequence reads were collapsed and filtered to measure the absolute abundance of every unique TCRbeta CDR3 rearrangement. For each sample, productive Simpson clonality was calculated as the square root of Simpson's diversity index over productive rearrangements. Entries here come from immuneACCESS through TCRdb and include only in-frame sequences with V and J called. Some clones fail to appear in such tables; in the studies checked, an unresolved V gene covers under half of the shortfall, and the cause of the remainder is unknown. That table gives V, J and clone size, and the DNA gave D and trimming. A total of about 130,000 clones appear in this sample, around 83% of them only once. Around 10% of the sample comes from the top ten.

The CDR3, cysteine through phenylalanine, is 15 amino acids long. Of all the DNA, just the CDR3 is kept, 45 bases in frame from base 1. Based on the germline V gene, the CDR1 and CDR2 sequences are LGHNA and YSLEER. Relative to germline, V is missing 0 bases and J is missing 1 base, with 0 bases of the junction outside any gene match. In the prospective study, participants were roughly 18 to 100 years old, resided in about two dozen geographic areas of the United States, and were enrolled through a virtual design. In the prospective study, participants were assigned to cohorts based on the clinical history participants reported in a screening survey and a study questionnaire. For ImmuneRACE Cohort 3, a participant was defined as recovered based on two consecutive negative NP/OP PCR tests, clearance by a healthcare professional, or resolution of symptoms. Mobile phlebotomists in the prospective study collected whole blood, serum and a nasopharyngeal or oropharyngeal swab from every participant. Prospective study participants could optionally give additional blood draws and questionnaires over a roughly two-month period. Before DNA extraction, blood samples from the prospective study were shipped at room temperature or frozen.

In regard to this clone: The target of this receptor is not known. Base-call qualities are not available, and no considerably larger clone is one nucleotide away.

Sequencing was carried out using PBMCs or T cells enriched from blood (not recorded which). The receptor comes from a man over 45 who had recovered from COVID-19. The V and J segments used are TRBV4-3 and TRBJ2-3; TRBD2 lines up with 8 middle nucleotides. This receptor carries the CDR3 CASSQDGGGTDTQYF. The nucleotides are TGCGCCAGCAGCCAAGACGGGGGGGGCACAGATACGCAGTATTTT.